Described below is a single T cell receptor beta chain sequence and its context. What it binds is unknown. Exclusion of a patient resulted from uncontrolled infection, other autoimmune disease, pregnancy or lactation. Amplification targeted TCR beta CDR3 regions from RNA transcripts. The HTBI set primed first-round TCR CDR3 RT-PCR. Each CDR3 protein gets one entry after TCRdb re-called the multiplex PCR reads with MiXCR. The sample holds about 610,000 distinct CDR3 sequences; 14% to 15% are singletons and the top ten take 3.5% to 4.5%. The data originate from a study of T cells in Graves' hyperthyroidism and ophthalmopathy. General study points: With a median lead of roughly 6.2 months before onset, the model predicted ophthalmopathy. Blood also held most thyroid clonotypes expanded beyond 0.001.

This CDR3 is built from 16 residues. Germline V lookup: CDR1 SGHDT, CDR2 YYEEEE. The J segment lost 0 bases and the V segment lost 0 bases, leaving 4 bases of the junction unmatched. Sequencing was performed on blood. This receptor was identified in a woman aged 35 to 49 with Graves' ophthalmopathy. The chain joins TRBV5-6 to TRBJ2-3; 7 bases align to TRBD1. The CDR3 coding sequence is TGTGCCAGCAGCTTGGGGGGACAGATTAGCACAGATACGCAGTATTTT. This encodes CASSLGGQISTDTQYF.